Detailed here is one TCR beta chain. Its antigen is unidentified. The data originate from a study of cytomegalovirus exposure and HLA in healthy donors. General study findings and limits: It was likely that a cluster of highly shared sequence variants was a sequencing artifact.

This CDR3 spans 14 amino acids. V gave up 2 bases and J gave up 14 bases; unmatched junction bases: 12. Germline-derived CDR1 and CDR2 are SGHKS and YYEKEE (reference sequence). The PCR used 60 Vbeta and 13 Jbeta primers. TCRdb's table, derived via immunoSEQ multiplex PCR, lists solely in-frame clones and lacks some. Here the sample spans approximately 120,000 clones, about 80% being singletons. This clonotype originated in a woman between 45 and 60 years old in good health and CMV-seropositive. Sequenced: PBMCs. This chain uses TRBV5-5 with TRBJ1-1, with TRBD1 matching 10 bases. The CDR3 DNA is TGTGCCAGCAGCTTTGGACAGGGGGTGCGAGTTGCCTTCTTT. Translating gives CASSFGQGVRVAFF.